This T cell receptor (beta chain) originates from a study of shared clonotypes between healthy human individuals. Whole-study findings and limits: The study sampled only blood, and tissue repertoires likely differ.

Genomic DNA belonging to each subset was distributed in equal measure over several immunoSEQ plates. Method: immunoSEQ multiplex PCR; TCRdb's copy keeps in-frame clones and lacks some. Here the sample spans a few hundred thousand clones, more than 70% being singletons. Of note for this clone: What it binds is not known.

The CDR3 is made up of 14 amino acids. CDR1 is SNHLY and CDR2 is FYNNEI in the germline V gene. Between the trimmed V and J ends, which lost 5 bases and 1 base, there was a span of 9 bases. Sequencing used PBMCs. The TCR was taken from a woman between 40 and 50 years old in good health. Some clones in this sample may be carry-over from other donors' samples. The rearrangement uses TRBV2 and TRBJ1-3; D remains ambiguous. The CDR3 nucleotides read TGTGCCAGCAGTATACAAAGATCTGGAAACACCATATATTTT. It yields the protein CASSIQRSGNTIYF.